The 21 T cell receptor beta chains reported below all come from one sample, sequenced in a study of shared clonotypes between healthy human individuals. Profiled with immunoSEQ multiplex PCR; TCRdb holds only in-frame clones, not every one. The table has some 1,400,000 clones, roughly 96% seen once. The sequenced material came from naive CD4+ T cells sorted from blood. Sample subset: CD45RA+ positively selected. These receptor sequences come from a young man in good health.

The rearrangement uses TRBV5-4 and TRBJ2-7, with 7 bases identical to TRBD2. From germline, CDR1 is SGHNT and CDR2 YYREEE (reference sequence). CDR3 length equals 14 residues. Trimming at V came to 5 bases and at J to 2 bases, leaving 7 bases not matched to a gene. CDR3 sequence: CASRASGGTYEQYF. In DNA form, the CDR3 reads TGTGCCAGCAGGGCTAGCGGCGGTACCTACGAGCAGTACTTC.

The rearrangement uses TRBV27 and TRBJ2-7; no clear D gene. The length of the CDR3 is 13 residues. V was pared by 2 bases and J by 3 bases, with 8 bases between. Germline V gene sequence: CDR1 MNHEY, CDR2 SMNVEV (reference sequence). The CDR3, as DNA: TGTGCCAGCAGTTTAGGGCTAGGCTACGAGCAGTACTTC. Amino acid sequence: CASSLGLGYEQYF.

The chain has TRBV15 and TRBJ2-3; D is ambiguous. V was clipped by 4 bases and J by 3 bases, with 8 bases between them. Germline CDR1 is LNHNV and CDR2 is YYDKDF (reference sequence). This CDR3 comprises 13 residues. The CDR3 bases are TGTGCCACCAGCAAAGGGATTACAGATACGCAGTATTTT. It translates to CATSKGITDTQYF.

The chain is built from TRBV6-5 and TRBJ1-5; D may be TRBD1 (5 bases). Looked up from germline, CDR1 is MNHEY and CDR2 is SVGAGI. With 6 bases removed from V and 4 bases from J, the gap between germline ends came to 13 bases. This CDR3 has 14 residues. Written as DNA, the CDR3 is TGTGCCAGCAGCCCAGGGTGGGAAAATCAGCCCCAGCATTTT. Amino acids: CASSPGWENQPQHF.

This chain uses TRBV7-2 with TRBJ1-1; 9 bases are shared with TRBD1. CDR1 and CDR2 (germline): SGHTA, FQGNSA. The V segment lost 4 bases and the J segment 1 base; nucleotides outside the gene matches: 4. There are 15 residues in the CDR3. For the CDR3, the DNA is TGTGCCAGCAGCTGGACAGGGGTAGGGAACACTGAAGCTTTCTTT. Residues: CASSWTGVGNTEAFF. Full variable domain (remainder filled in from reference TRBV7-2 and TRBJ1-1): GAGVSQSPSNKVTEKGKDVELRCDPISGHTALYWYRQSLGQGLEFLIYFQGNSAPDKSGLPSDRFSAERTGGSVSTLTIQRTQQEDSAVYLCASSWTGVGNTEAFFGQGTRLTVV.

J is TRBJ2-7 and V is TRBV15, with 8 bases that match TRBD1. After removal of 6 bases from V and 0 bases from J, the junction contained 7 bases not matched to a gene. The germline gives CDR1 LNHNV, CDR2 YYDKDF (reference sequence). The CDR3 is 15 amino acids. CDR3 loop: CATRGGDRSSYEQYF. CDR3 in DNA: TGTGCCACCAGAGGAGGGGACAGGAGCTCCTACGAGCAGTACTTC.

The chain carries TRBV30 and TRBJ2-7; TRBD2 agrees at 7 bases. The CDR3 runs to 13 residues. Germline CDR1 reads GTSNPN; CDR2 reads SVGIG (reference sequence). Trimming cost V 3 bases and J 3 bases; bases outside gene matches: 5. The CDR3 spells CAWSREGIYEQYF. In nucleotides, the CDR3 is TGTGCCTGGAGCAGGGAGGGTATCTACGAGCAGTACTTC.

This chain connects TRBV5-1 to TRBJ2-5; no definite D call. Germline V gene sequence: CDR1 SGHRS, CDR2 YFSETQ. The V gene lost 3 bases and the J gene lost 5 bases, with 11 bases spanning the gap. This CDR3 has 13 residues. The CDR3 loop is CASSSPYGETQYF. CDR3 nucleotides: TGCGCCAGCAGCTCCCCCTACGGGGAGACCCAGTACTTC.

This clone was found once. The chain combines TRBV2 with TRBJ2-5; TRBD1 aligns across 7 bases. This CDR3 is built from 17 residues. After removal of 4 bases from V and 1 base from J, the junction contained 12 bases not matched to a gene. Germline V gene data show CDR1 as SNHLY and CDR2 as FYNNEI. As DNA, the CDR3 is TGTGCCAGCAGTGGAGAACAGGGGTGGGCCGTCCAAGAGACCCAGTACTTC. Its protein is CASSGEQGWAVQETQYF.

V usage is TRBV7-6 and J usage is TRBJ2-2; D possibly corresponds to TRBD2 (5 bases). This CDR3 region has 18 residues. CDR1 is SGHVS and CDR2 is FNYEAQ in the germline V gene. The ends were cut back, 2 bases at V and 0 bases at J, with 16 bases in the middle. The CDR3 spells CASSLTTAAGSNTGELFF. The DNA of the CDR3 is TGTGCCAGCAGCTTAACGACGGCGGCGGGTTCGAACACCGGGGAGCTGTTTTTT.

The chain is built from TRBV11-3 and TRBJ2-2, with D possibly being TRBD2 (6 bases). Germline CDR1 reads SGHNT; CDR2 reads YENEEA. Trimming took 4 bases from V and 2 from J, leaving 17 bases between them. The CDR3 totals 17 residues. CDR3 DNA: TGTGCCAGCAGCTCGGGGGTCCAAGGCGGTAACACCGGGGAGCTGTTTTTT. Protein: CASSSGVQGGNTGELFF.

The rearrangement uses TRBV6-1 and TRBJ1-2; D is ambiguous. The CDR3 loop spans 14 amino acids. Germline-derived CDR1 and CDR2 are MNHNS and SASEGT. V lost 7 bases and J lost 5, with 17 bases in between. The CDR3 DNA sequence: TGTGCCAGCATTCCCTCCTTCGACGGATATGGCTACACCTTC. This sequence encodes CASIPSFDGYGYTF.

J is TRBJ2-5 and V is TRBV15; 8 bases are shared with TRBD2. This CDR3 is 17 amino acids long. Germline lookup yields CDR1 LNHNV and CDR2 YYDKDF (reference sequence). Trimming cost V 0 bases and J 1 base; bases outside gene matches: 7. CDR3 sequence reads: CATSRDPRGGGQETQYF. The CDR3 coding sequence is TGTGCCACCAGCAGAGACCCCCGGGGGGGTGGCCAAGAGACCCAGTACTTC.

The V call is TRBV9, the J call TRBJ2-1; TRBD2 matches 7 bases. The V and J ends lost 0 bases and 3 bases, in that order; junction bases with no gene match: 3. This CDR3 comprises 15 residues. Germline V gene lookup returns CDR1 SGDLS and CDR2 YYNGEE. CDR3 nucleotide sequence: TGTGCCAGCAGCGTAGCTCAGCGGGACTACAATGAGCAGTTCTTC. This sequence encodes CASSVAQRDYNEQFF.

The DNA for the CDR3 is TGTGCCAGTAGTTACTCGGGCGGGAGGATCCGCACAGATACGCAGTATTTT. Its protein is CASSYSGGRIRTDTQYF. The chain uses TRBV19 and TRBJ2-3; 8 nucleotides match TRBD2. V lost 5 bases to trimming and J lost 1 base; unmatched junction nucleotides: 11. This CDR3 contains 17 residues. The germline V gene has CDR1 LNHDA and CDR2 SQIVND (reference sequence).

The chain is built from TRBV7-8 and TRBJ2-1, with D hard to call. V was shortened by 1 base and J by 5 bases, with 9 bases between the two germline ends. The CDR3 is made up of 14 amino acids. Germline values: CDR1 SGHVS, CDR2 FQNEAQ. CDR3 sequence (DNA): TGTGCCAGCAGCTTAGATCCCTTACACAATGAGCAGTTCTTC. Translated: CASSLDPLHNEQFF.

This clone occurred once. V gene TRBV18 combines with J gene TRBJ1-5; D call uncertain. Germline assignment: CDR1 KGHSH and CDR2 LQKENI. This CDR3 has 18 amino acids. V was trimmed by 3 bases and J by 0 bases, leaving 18 bases between them. The CDR3 protein is CASSPSSDLDYSNQPQHF. Here the CDR3 DNA reads TGTGCCAGCTCACCTTCAAGCGACTTAGATTATAGCAATCAGCCCCAGCATTTT. Based on the CDR3 plus reference TRBV18 and TRBJ1-5, the full variable domain is NAGVMQNPRHLVRRRGQEARLRCSPMKGHSHVYWYRQLPEEGLKFMVYLQKENIIDESGMPKERFSAEFPKEGPSILRIQQVVRGDSAAYFCASSPSSDLDYSNQPQHFGDGTRLSIL.

The chain couples TRBV28 to TRBJ1-4, with a possible D match to TRBD1 (5 bases). V was cut by 2 bases and J by 7 bases, with 11 bases left in between. This CDR3 region has 14 residues. Per the germline V gene, CDR1 is MDHEN and CDR2 is SYDVKM. DNA of the CDR3: TGTGCCAGCAGTTTAGGGGCCTTAAGTGAAAAACTGTTTTTT. Amino acid sequence: CASSLGALSEKLFF.

The rearrangement uses TRBV18 and TRBJ2-7; TRBD1 is a possible D gene (6 bases). This CDR3 spans 17 amino acids. Between the trimmed V and J ends, which lost 4 bases and 4 bases, there was a span of 23 bases. In germline, CDR1 is KGHSH, CDR2 LQKENI. This CDR3 is CASSRTPQGSFEYEQYF. The CDR3 nucleotides read TGTGCCAGCTCACGGACGCCGCAGGGGTCTTTTGAGTACGAGCAGTACTTC.

CDR3 in DNA: TGTGCCAGCAGCTTAGGTGGACAGGGCTACGAGCAGTACTTC. It is translated as CASSLGGQGYEQYF. The chain couples TRBV7-6 to TRBJ2-7; 8 bases are a match to TRBD1. V lost 1 base, J lost 3 bases, and 2 bases stayed unmatched. The CDR3 sequence is 14 residues long. Germline CDR1 SGHVS, CDR2 FNYEAQ.

The rearrangement uses TRBV5-4 and TRBJ2-7; 11 bases match TRBD1. The CDR3 has 15 amino acids. V lost 4 bases, J lost 4 bases, and 7 bases stayed unmatched. CDR1 is SGHNT and CDR2 is YYREEE in the germline V gene (reference sequence). CDR3: CASSVGQGASYEQYF. The DNA for the CDR3 is TGTGCCAGCAGCGTCGGACAGGGGGCTTCGTACGAGCAGTACTTC.